A selection of T cell receptor beta chains follows, all from one sample in a study of cytomegalovirus exposure and HLA in healthy donors. TCRdb's table, derived via immunoSEQ multiplex PCR, lists solely in-frame clones and lacks some. The data show fewer than 250,000 clones, around 81% seen once. Source material: PBMCs. These receptors were obtained from a man between 18 and 35 years old in good health and CMV-seronegative. CDR3s include the opening cysteine and the closing phenylalanine or tryptophan. A D gene is named only where the DNA matches it firmly. Size is stated for part of the rows, as once, few or many counts, or as a class when the clone is expanded.

abundance: .; d_gene: .; v_gene: TRBV7-8; j_gene: TRBJ2-6; CDR3aa: CASSLGQGLYDSGANVLTF; CDR3nt: TGTGCCAGCAGCTTAGGTCAGGGGCTTTACGACTCTGGGGCCAACGTCCTGACTTTC
abundance: .; d_gene: TRBD2; v_gene: TRBV27; j_gene: TRBJ2-1; CDR3aa: CASRVSGGYEQFF; CDR3nt: TGTGCCAGCAGGGTTAGCGGGGGTTATGAGCAGTTCTTC
abundance: .; d_gene: .; v_gene: TRBV7-3; j_gene: TRBJ2-1; CDR3aa: CASSLFGTLNSYNEQFF; CDR3nt: TGTGCCAGCAGCTTATTTGGGACATTAAACTCCTACAATGAGCAGTTCTTC
abundance: .; d_gene: TRBD2; v_gene: TRBV6-6; j_gene: TRBJ2-1; CDR3aa: CASSGGLGSLEQFF; CDR3nt: TGTGCCAGCAGTGGGGGACTAGGGTCTCTTGAGCAGTTCTTC
abundance: .; d_gene: TRBD1; v_gene: TRBV27; j_gene: TRBJ1-2; CDR3aa: CASSFIGGQAGYGYTF; CDR3nt: TGTGCCAGCAGTTTTATAGGGGGACAGGCCGGGTATGGCTACACCTTC
abundance: .; d_gene: TRBD2; v_gene: TRBV10-3; j_gene: TRBJ2-7; CDR3aa: CATRDLAGKSYEQYF; CDR3nt: TGTGCCACCAGAGACCTAGCGGGGAAATCCTACGAGCAGTACTTC
abundance: .; d_gene: .; v_gene: TRBV23-1; j_gene: TRBJ2-4; CDR3aa: CASSINQGRGAKNIQYF; CDR3nt: TGCGCCAGCAGTATAAATCAGGGTCGAGGAGCCAAAAACATTCAGTACTTC
abundance: .; d_gene: .; v_gene: TRBV6-1; j_gene: TRBJ2-3; CDR3aa: CASSEAVGPSTDTQYF; CDR3nt: TGTGCCAGCAGTGAAGCCGTGGGCCCTAGCACAGATACGCAGTATTTT
abundance: .; d_gene: TRBD1; v_gene: TRBV6-5; j_gene: TRBJ1-2; CDR3aa: CASSTTGGVGYTF; CDR3nt: TGTGCCAGCAGTACCACAGGGGGCGTTGGCTACACCTTC
abundance: .; d_gene: TRBD2; v_gene: TRBV5-4; j_gene: TRBJ2-5; CDR3aa: CASSWDSGRRETQYF; CDR3nt: TGTGCCAGCAGCTGGGATAGCGGGAGAAGGGAGACCCAGTACTTC
abundance: .; d_gene: TRBD1; v_gene: TRBV6-1; j_gene: TRBJ1-6; CDR3aa: CASSVTGGYEEISPLHF; CDR3nt: TGTGCCAGCAGTGTGACAGGGGGATACGAGGAGATTTCACCCCTCCACTTT
abundance: .; d_gene: TRBD2; v_gene: TRBV11-3; j_gene: TRBJ2-2; CDR3aa: CASSLGGSTGELFF; CDR3nt: TGTGCCAGCAGCTTAGGCGGGAGCACCGGGGAGCTGTTTTTT
abundance: once; d_gene: TRBD1; v_gene: TRBV19; j_gene: TRBJ1-2; CDR3aa: CASKFRDRGTDGYTF; CDR3nt: TGTGCCAGTAAGTTCCGGGACAGGGGGACTGATGGCTACACCTTC
abundance: .; d_gene: TRBD1; v_gene: TRBV9; j_gene: TRBJ2-7; CDR3aa: CASSFGTGGYEQYF; CDR3nt: TGTGCCAGCAGCTTCGGGACAGGGGGATACGAGCAGTACTTC
abundance: few; d_gene: .; v_gene: TRBV9; j_gene: TRBJ2-7; CDR3aa: CASSVGQASYEQYF; CDR3nt: TGTGCCAGCAGCGTAGGACAGGCTTCCTACGAGCAGTACTTC
abundance: once; d_gene: .; v_gene: TRBV15; j_gene: TRBJ1-5; CDR3aa: CATSRDLPGREIRNQPQHF; CDR3nt: TGTGCCACCAGCAGAGATCTCCCCGGCAGGGAAATTCGCAATCAGCCCCAGCATTTT
abundance: once; d_gene: .; v_gene: TRBV5-6; j_gene: TRBJ2-2; CDR3aa: CASSLALRGGSGELFF; CDR3nt: TGTGCCAGCAGCTTGGCCCTCAGGGGTGGGTCCGGGGAGCTGTTTTTT
abundance: .; d_gene: TRBD1; v_gene: TRBV12-5; j_gene: TRBJ1-3; CDR3aa: CASGLQGSSGNTIYF; CDR3nt: TGTGCTAGTGGTTTACAGGGGAGCTCTGGAAACACCATATATTTT
abundance: .; d_gene: .; v_gene: TRBV6-5; j_gene: TRBJ1-3; CDR3aa: CASSYSNSPSGNTIYF; CDR3nt: TGTGCCAGCAGTTACTCGAACTCTCCGTCTGGAAACACCATATATTTT
abundance: few; d_gene: .; v_gene: TRBV28; j_gene: TRBJ2-3; CDR3aa: CASSLTSRVTDTQYF; CDR3nt: TGTGCCAGCAGTTTGACGAGCAGGGTAACAGATACGCAGTATTTT
abundance: .; d_gene: .; v_gene: TRBV7-2; j_gene: TRBJ2-5; CDR3aa: CASSLFRQETQYF; CDR3nt: TGTGCCAGCAGCCTGTTCAGGCAAGAGACCCAGTACTTC
abundance: .; d_gene: .; v_gene: TRBV5-1; j_gene: TRBJ1-1; CDR3aa: CASSLLPGTLKAFF; CDR3nt: TGCGCCAGCAGCTTGCTGCCCGGGACTCTCAAAGCTTTCTTT
abundance: .; d_gene: TRBD1; v_gene: TRBV7-9; j_gene: TRBJ1-5; CDR3aa: CASSLQGGNQPQHF; CDR3nt: TGTGCCAGCAGCTTACAGGGGGGCAATCAGCCCCAGCATTTT
abundance: .; d_gene: TRBD1; v_gene: TRBV14; j_gene: TRBJ1-1; CDR3aa: CASSLPGQGTLNTEAFF; CDR3nt: TGTGCCAGCAGCCTGCCGGGACAGGGGACCTTGAACACTGAAGCTTTCTTT
abundance: .; d_gene: TRBD1; v_gene: TRBV4-3; j_gene: TRBJ2-7; CDR3aa: CASSQDWTGGRYEQYF; CDR3nt: TGCGCCAGCAGCCAAGACTGGACAGGGGGCCGCTACGAGCAGTACTTC
abundance: .; d_gene: .; v_gene: TRBV4-3; j_gene: TRBJ1-5; CDR3aa: CASSQDGTNNQPQHF; CDR3nt: TGCGCCAGCAGCCAAGACGGGACAAACAATCAGCCCCAGCATTTT
abundance: .; d_gene: TRBD1; v_gene: TRBV7-9; j_gene: TRBJ2-7; CDR3aa: CSSSLGTDDKQYF; CDR3nt: TGTTCCAGCAGCTTAGGGACAGACGATAAGCAGTACTTC
abundance: .; d_gene: TRBD1; v_gene: TRBV4-3; j_gene: TRBJ2-1; CDR3aa: CASSPTGGMYNEQFF; CDR3nt: TGCGCCAGCAGCCCGACAGGGGGCATGTACAATGAGCAGTTCTTC
abundance: .; d_gene: .; v_gene: TRBV9; j_gene: TRBJ1-4; CDR3aa: CASSVAGGGGNEKLFF; CDR3nt: TGTGCCAGCAGCGTAGCCGGAGGGGGGGGTAATGAAAAACTGTTTTTT
abundance: .; d_gene: .; v_gene: TRBV6-1; j_gene: TRBJ2-5; CDR3aa: CASSKRTEETQYF; CDR3nt: TGTGCCAGCAGTAAAAGGACAGAAGAGACCCAGTACTTC
abundance: .; d_gene: .; v_gene: TRBV7-9; j_gene: TRBJ2-3; CDR3aa: CAILRGSTDTQYF; CDR3nt: TGTGCCATCCTGCGGGGAAGCACAGATACGCAGTATTTT
abundance: .; d_gene: .; v_gene: TRBV6-4; j_gene: TRBJ2-6; CDR3aa: CASSVAHSGANVLTF; CDR3nt: TGTGCCAGCAGTGTAGCACACTCTGGGGCCAACGTCCTGACTTTC
abundance: once; d_gene: .; v_gene: TRBV7-9; j_gene: TRBJ2-2; CDR3aa: CASSPNRVLFF; CDR3nt: TGTGCCAGCAGCCCAAACAGGGTACTGTTTTTT
abundance: .; d_gene: TRBD1; v_gene: TRBV9; j_gene: TRBJ1-6; CDR3aa: CASSVVADRHNSPLHF; CDR3nt: TGTGCCAGCAGCGTAGTAGCGGACAGGCATAATTCACCCCTCCACTTT
abundance: .; d_gene: TRBD2; v_gene: TRBV7-3; j_gene: TRBJ2-5; CDR3aa: CASSLTRVGLWGLAGGEETQYF; CDR3nt: TGTGCCAGCAGCTTAACAAGAGTGGGTCTTTGGGGGCTAGCGGGAGGGGAAGAGACCCAGTACTTC
abundance: .; d_gene: TRBD2; v_gene: TRBV6-4; j_gene: TRBJ2-1; CDR3aa: CASSSGSYNEQFF; CDR3nt: TGTGCCAGCAGTAGCGGGAGCTACAATGAGCAGTTCTTC
abundance: few; d_gene: TRBD2; v_gene: TRBV29-1; j_gene: TRBJ2-5; CDR3aa: CSVEASGSRETQYF; CDR3nt: TGCAGCGTTGAGGCTAGCGGGAGCCGAGAGACCCAGTACTTC
abundance: .; d_gene: .; v_gene: TRBV4-3; j_gene: TRBJ1-1; CDR3aa: CASSQDEGRERNTEAFF; CDR3nt: TGCGCCAGCAGCCAAGATGAGGGTCGGGAGCGGAACACTGAAGCTTTCTTT
abundance: .; d_gene: .; v_gene: TRBV13; j_gene: TRBJ1-1; CDR3aa: CASRVRVNTEAFF; CDR3nt: TGTGCCAGCAGGGTACGGGTGAACACTGAAGCTTTCTTT
abundance: .; d_gene: TRBD1; v_gene: TRBV18; j_gene: TRBJ2-5; CDR3aa: CASSPPTGLETQYF; CDR3nt: TGTGCCAGCTCACCACCGACAGGGTTGGAGACCCAGTACTTC
abundance: .; d_gene: .; v_gene: TRBV5-1; j_gene: TRBJ2-3; CDR3aa: CASSTSLNTDTQYF; CDR3nt: TGCGCCAGCTCGACTAGTCTTAACACAGATACGCAGTATTTT
abundance: .; d_gene: TRBD2; v_gene: TRBV19; j_gene: TRBJ2-5; CDR3aa: CASRHLAGSGQETQYF; CDR3nt: TGTGCCAGTCGCCACCTAGCGGGGTCCGGCCAAGAGACCCAGTACTTC
abundance: .; d_gene: .; v_gene: TRBV6-1; j_gene: TRBJ1-1; CDR3aa: CASSEVLAGANAEAFF; CDR3nt: TGTGCCAGCAGTGAAGTGTTAGCGGGGGCCAACGCTGAAGCTTTCTTT
abundance: once; d_gene: TRBD1; v_gene: TRBV5-1; j_gene: TRBJ2-2; CDR3aa: CASSFHRTGNTNTGELFF; CDR3nt: TGCGCCAGCAGCTTCCACCGGACAGGGAACACCAACACCGGGGAGCTGTTTTTT
abundance: .; d_gene: TRBD1; v_gene: TRBV19; j_gene: TRBJ1-1; CDR3aa: CASTKTGGMNTEAFF; CDR3nt: TGTGCCAGTACAAAGACAGGGGGCATGAACACTGAAGCTTTCTTT
abundance: .; d_gene: .; v_gene: TRBV4-3; j_gene: TRBJ2-7; CDR3aa: CASSRLRDTAYEQYF; CDR3nt: TGCGCCAGCAGCCGACTAAGGGACACTGCGTACGAGCAGTACTTC
abundance: .; d_gene: TRBD1; v_gene: TRBV11-3; j_gene: TRBJ2-7; CDR3aa: CASSLAGGSYEQYF; CDR3nt: TGTGCCAGCAGCTTAGCAGGGGGCTCCTACGAGCAGTACTTC
abundance: few; d_gene: .; v_gene: TRBV5-1; j_gene: TRBJ2-1; CDR3aa: CASSPRAGTPPGNEQFF; CDR3nt: TGCGCCAGCAGCCCACGAGCAGGGACTCCGCCGGGAAATGAGCAGTTCTTC
abundance: .; d_gene: .; v_gene: TRBV18; j_gene: TRBJ1-5; CDR3aa: CASSPSRADNQPQHF; CDR3nt: TGTGCCAGCTCACCATCCAGGGCTGACAATCAGCCCCAGCATTTT
abundance: .; d_gene: TRBD1; v_gene: TRBV7-8; j_gene: TRBJ2-7; CDR3aa: CASSLRTGDYEQYF; CDR3nt: TGTGCCAGCAGCTTACGGACAGGGGACTACGAGCAGTACTTC
abundance: .; d_gene: .; v_gene: TRBV13; j_gene: TRBJ1-1; CDR3aa: CASRWAGAANTEAFF; CDR3nt: TGTGCCAGTAGGTGGGCAGGGGCCGCGAACACTGAAGCTTTCTTT
abundance: .; d_gene: TRBD2; v_gene: TRBV20-1; j_gene: TRBJ2-7; CDR3aa: CSGVAGYEQYF; CDR3nt: TGCAGTGGGGTAGCGGGGTACGAGCAGTACTTC
abundance: .; d_gene: .; v_gene: TRBV4-1; j_gene: TRBJ2-7; CDR3aa: CASSQVGRVVHEQYF; CDR3nt: TGCGCCAGCAGCCAAGTAGGCAGGGTTGTCCACGAGCAGTACTTC